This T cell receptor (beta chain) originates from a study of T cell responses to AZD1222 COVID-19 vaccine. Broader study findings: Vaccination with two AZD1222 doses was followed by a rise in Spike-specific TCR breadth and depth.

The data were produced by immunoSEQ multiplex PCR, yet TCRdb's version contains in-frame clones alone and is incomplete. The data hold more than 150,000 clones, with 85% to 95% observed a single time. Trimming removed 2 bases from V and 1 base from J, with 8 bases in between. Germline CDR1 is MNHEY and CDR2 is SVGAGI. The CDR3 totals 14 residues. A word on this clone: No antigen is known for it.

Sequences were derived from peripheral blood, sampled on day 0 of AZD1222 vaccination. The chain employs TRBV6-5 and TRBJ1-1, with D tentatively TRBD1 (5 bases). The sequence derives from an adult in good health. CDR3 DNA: TGTGCCAGCAGTTACAGGGGAAAGAACACTGAAGCTTTCTTT. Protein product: CASSYRGKNTEAFF.